Listed below are T cell receptor beta chains from one sample, sequenced in a study of T cell responses to AZD1222 COVID-19 vaccine. TCRdb's table, derived via immunoSEQ multiplex PCR, lists solely in-frame clones and lacks some. The top ten clones hold around 25% of a sample with almost 70,000 clones, around four fifths of them seen once. Sequenced here: peripheral blood, sampled 28 days after the second AZD1222 dose. These receptors were collected from an adult who received the AZD1222 COVID-19 vaccine. CDR3s include the opening cysteine and the closing phenylalanine or tryptophan. Fields, in order: CDR3 length, clone size, D gene, V gene, J gene, CDR3 DNA, CDR3 protein. D genes are given only for firm matches. Clone size is not always given. Where it is, it says once, few, many or a class for expanded clones.

14	NA	NA	TRBV4-2	TRBJ1-2	TGTGCCAGCAGCCAAGATCAGGGTTACTATGGCTACACCTTC	CASSQDQGYYGYTF
15	NA	TRBD2	TRBV10-1	TRBJ2-7	TGCGCCACCGGGGAGGGCTCAGGAAGCTCCTACGAGCAGTACTTC	CATGEGSGSSYEQYF
17	NA	NA	TRBV25-1	TRBJ2-1	TGTGCCAGCAGTGAACCGGGGCAGGAGAGCTCCTACAATGAGCAGTTCTTC	CASSEPGQESSYNEQFF
15	NA	TRBD2	TRBV24-1	TRBJ2-3	TGTGCCACCAGTGTCGGGACTAGCGGGGGTGATACGCAGTATTTT	CATSVGTSGGDTQYF
16	many	TRBD1	TRBV3-1/TRBV3-2	TRBJ1-6	TGTGCCAGCAGCCAAGTTGCGACAGGGGGCTATTCACCCCTCCACTTT	CASSQVATGGYSPLHF
14	NA	NA	TRBV6-5	TRBJ2-1	TGTGCCAGCAGGAGAGACCCAGCTTACAATGAGCAGTTCTTC	CASRRDPAYNEQFF
14	few	TRBD2	TRBV19	TRBJ2-1	TGTGCCACCCTGAGCGGGAGGCGCTACAATGAGCAGTTCTTC	CATLSGRRYNEQFF
15	NA	NA	TRBV5-1	TRBJ1-2	TGCGCCAGCGCAGGCCTGGCGGGAACTAACTATGGCTACACCTTC	CASAGLAGTNYGYTF
15	NA	NA	TRBV6-5	TRBJ1-1	TGTGCCAGCAGTCGAGGGCGGGTAGTGAACACTGAAGCTTTCTTT	CASSRGRVVNTEAFF
15	few	NA	TRBV2	TRBJ2-7	TGTGCCAGCCGGCGGGGCCTTCAGGGTGGTCACGAGCAGTACTTC	CASRRGLQGGHEQYF
10	NA	NA	TRBV12-3/TRBV12-4	TRBJ2-3	TGTGCCAGCAGTTATACTACGCAGTATTTT	CASSYTTQYF
15	NA	NA	TRBV3-1/TRBV3-2	TRBJ2-5	TGTGCCAGCAGCCAATACCGCCGTGCGGGGGAGACCCAGTACTTC	CASSQYRRAGETQYF
14	NA	NA	TRBV5-1	TRBJ1-4	TGCGCCAGCAGTCCCGGGACGGAAAATGAAAAACTGTTTTTT	CASSPGTENEKLFF
12	NA	NA	TRBV7-9	TRBJ1-1	TGTGCCAGCAGCTTAGAACGGCGAGGAGCTTTCTTT	CASSLERRGAFF
13	NA	NA	TRBV5-4	TRBJ1-3	TGTGCCAGCAGCTTTAGTGGCGGGGACACCATATATTTT	CASSFSGGDTIYF
14	NA	NA	TRBV19	TRBJ2-5	TGTGCCAGTAGTATTTCGGAAGGGGTAGAGACCCAGTACTTC	CASSISEGVETQYF
13	once	NA	TRBV12-5	TRBJ1-3	TGTGCTAGTGGTTTAGGGACTGGAAACACCATATATTTT	CASGLGTGNTIYF
13	NA	NA	TRBV15	TRBJ1-2	TGTGCCACCAGCAGGGACAGCAACTATGGCTACACCTTC	CATSRDSNYGYTF
15	NA	TRBD1	TRBV11-2	TRBJ1-6	TGTGCCAGCACTTTAAGGGGACAGGGGAATTCACCCCTCCACTTT	CASTLRGQGNSPLHF
16	NA	NA	TRBV15	TRBJ2-6	TGTGCCACCAGCAGTCTGCAGGGGCAGGGGGCCAACGTCCTGACTTTC	CATSSLQGQGANVLTF
15	NA	TRBD1	TRBV11-2	TRBJ2-7	TGTGCCAGCAGCCTCCAGGGGGCGCAGGTGGACGAGCAGTACTTC	CASSLQGAQVDEQYF
14	NA	NA	TRBV4-2	TRBJ2-1	TGTGCCAGCAGCCAAGAACGCGCGCACAATGAGCAGTTCTTC	CASSQERAHNEQFF
14	NA	NA	TRBV24-1	TRBJ2-3	TGTGCCACCAGTGAGTCGGGAAAAACAGATACGCAGTATTTT	CATSESGKTDTQYF
14	NA	TRBD1	TRBV7-8	TRBJ1-2	TGTGCCAGCAGCTCCTTACAGGGGTCCTATGGCTACACCTTC	CASSSLQGSYGYTF
15	NA	NA	TRBV3-1/TRBV3-2	TRBJ1-1	TGTGCCAGCAGCCAAGTAAAGCGGAGTACCACTGAAGCTTTCTTT	CASSQVKRSTTEAFF
13	NA	NA	TRBV18	TRBJ2-7	TGTGCCAGCTCACCCGACGAATCCTACGAGCAGTACTTC	CASSPDESYEQYF
12	NA	NA	TRBV11-3	TRBJ2-5	TGTGCCAGCAGCTTTGGAGGCGAGACCCAGTACTTC	CASSFGGETQYF
14	NA	TRBD1	TRBV6-5	TRBJ1-1	TGTGCCAGCAGAAAGGACAGGGTGGTCACTGAAGCTTTCTTT	CASRKDRVVTEAFF
15	once	NA	TRBV11-3	TRBJ1-2	TGTGCCAGCAGCCCGACTTCATCGCTTAACTATGGCTACACCTTC	CASSPTSSLNYGYTF
14	few	TRBD2	TRBV9	TRBJ2-1	TGTGCCAGCAGCTCAACTTCTAGCGGGGTTGAGCAGTTCTTC	CASSSTSSGVEQFF
18	NA	TRBD1	TRBV18	TRBJ1-1	TGTGCCAGCTCATTCTCCCTCCAAACCGGGACAGGGAACACTGAAGCTTTCTTT	CASSFSLQTGTGNTEAFF
12	once	NA	TRBV12-3/TRBV12-4	TRBJ1-1	TGTGCCAGCAGTCCGTTGGGTTTGGCAGCTTTCTTT	CASSPLGLAAFF
13	NA	NA	TRBV5-1	TRBJ1-1	TGCGCCAGCAGCCCCGGGCCCAACACTGAAGCTTTCTTT	CASSPGPNTEAFF
14	NA	NA	TRBV3-1/TRBV3-2	TRBJ1-2	TGTGCCAGCAGCCAAGACCGGTCGGGGTGGGGCTACACCTTC	CASSQDRSGWGYTF
14	NA	NA	TRBV5-8	TRBJ2-3	TGTGCCAGCAGCTTTGGAGGGATTGCGGATACGCAGTATTTT	CASSFGGIADTQYF
12	NA	TRBD2	TRBV10-3	TRBJ2-5	TGTGCCACGCTCTCGGGAGGGGAGACCCAGTACTTC	CATLSGGETQYF
15	NA	NA	TRBV7-2	TRBJ1-2	TGTGCCAGCAGCCCAAGCGGGCAGGGGTTCGACGGCTACACCTTC	CASSPSGQGFDGYTF
15	NA	NA	TRBV27	TRBJ1-1	TGTGCCAGCAGTTTATCGTGGCTGACGAACACTGAAGCTTTCTTT	CASSLSWLTNTEAFF